The clone carrying this T cell receptor beta chain has only a few counts. TCRdb redid the calling of the PCR reads with MiXCR, one entry per CDR3 protein. The data contain over 9,500 distinct CDR3 sequences, roughly 47% of them singletons. In germline, CDR1 is SGHKS, CDR2 YYEKEE (reference sequence). After removal of 4 bases from V and 4 bases from J, the junction contained 10 bases not matched to a gene. This CDR3 contains 16 residues. The entry originates in a study of tumor-infiltrating lymphocytes in oesophageal squamous cell carcinoma. The clonotype was recovered from a male donor with esophageal squamous cell carcinoma. This sequence joins TRBV5-5 and TRBJ1-4, with 7 nucleotides matching TRBD1. Sequencing was done on a sample of normal esophageal tissue next to the tumor. The CDR3 is CASSTDSGTVNEKLFF. The CDR3 DNA follows: TGTGCCAGCAGCACGGACTCCGGGACAGTTAATGAAAAACTGTTTTTT.